This T cell receptor beta chain was recorded in a study of response to subunit inactivated influenza vaccine. This clonotype came up a few times. What it binds is not known. This CDR3 spans 18 amino acids. V gave up 0 bases and J gave up 2 bases, with 19 bases separating them. The germline V gene encodes CDR1 LGHNA and CDR2 YNFKEQ. Study-wide findings and caveats: Researchers suggested that each seasonal influenza vaccination recruits few new T cells.

TCRdb re-called the RT-PCR reads with MiXCR, one entry per CDR3 protein. The repertoire holds hundreds of thousands of distinct CDR3 sequences, 12% seen once, with roughly 10% in the top ten. This receptor was identified in a man aged 50 to 60 who received an inactivated influenza vaccine. The chain uses TRBV4-2 and TRBJ2-5; possibly TRBD1 or TRBD2 for D (6 bases each). The specimen comprised PBMCs from blood, sampled on the day of vaccination. CDR3 in DNA: TGTGCCAGCAGCCAAGATCTGGGAGTACAGGGACTGCAAGAGACCCAGTACTTC. Translating gives CASSQDLGVQGLQETQYF.